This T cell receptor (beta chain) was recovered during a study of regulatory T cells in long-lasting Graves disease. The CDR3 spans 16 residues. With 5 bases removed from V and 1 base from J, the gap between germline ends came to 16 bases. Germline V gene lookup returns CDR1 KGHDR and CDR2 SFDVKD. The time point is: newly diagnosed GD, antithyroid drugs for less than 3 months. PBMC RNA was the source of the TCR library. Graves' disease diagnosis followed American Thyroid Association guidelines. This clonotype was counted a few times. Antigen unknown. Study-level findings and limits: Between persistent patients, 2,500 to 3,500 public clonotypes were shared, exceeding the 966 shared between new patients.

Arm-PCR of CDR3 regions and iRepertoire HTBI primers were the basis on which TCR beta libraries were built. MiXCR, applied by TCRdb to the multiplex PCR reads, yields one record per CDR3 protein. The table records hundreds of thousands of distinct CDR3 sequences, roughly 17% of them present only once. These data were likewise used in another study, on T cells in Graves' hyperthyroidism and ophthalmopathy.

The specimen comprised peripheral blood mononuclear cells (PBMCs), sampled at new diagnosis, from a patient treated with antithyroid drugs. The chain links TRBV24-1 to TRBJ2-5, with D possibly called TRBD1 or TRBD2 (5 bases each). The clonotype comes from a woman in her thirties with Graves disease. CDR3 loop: CATSAGYFGTQETQYF. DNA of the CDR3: TGTGCCACCAGTGCAGGCTATTTCGGGACCCAAGAGACCCAGTACTTC.